This T cell receptor (beta chain) came from a study of blood T cell repertoires in COVID-19. CDR3 length equals 15 residues. Looked up from germline, CDR1 is LNHDA and CDR2 is SQIVND (reference sequence). The V and J ends lost 6 bases and 4 bases, in that order; junction bases with no gene match: 12. The repertoire was sequenced with immunoSEQ multiplex PCR; TCRdb's copy has only in-frame clones and lacks some. The sample contains roughly 40,000 clones, around 94% of which appear only once. Material for sequencing was peripheral blood. The receptor was isolated from a man aged 45 to 65 with active COVID-19. The gene calls are TRBV19 and TRBJ2-7; 7 bases are shared with TRBD1. In DNA, the CDR3 is TGTGCCAGTAGCGAGGTAACGACAGGGACATACGAGCAGTACTTC. This codes for CASSEVTTGTYEQYF.